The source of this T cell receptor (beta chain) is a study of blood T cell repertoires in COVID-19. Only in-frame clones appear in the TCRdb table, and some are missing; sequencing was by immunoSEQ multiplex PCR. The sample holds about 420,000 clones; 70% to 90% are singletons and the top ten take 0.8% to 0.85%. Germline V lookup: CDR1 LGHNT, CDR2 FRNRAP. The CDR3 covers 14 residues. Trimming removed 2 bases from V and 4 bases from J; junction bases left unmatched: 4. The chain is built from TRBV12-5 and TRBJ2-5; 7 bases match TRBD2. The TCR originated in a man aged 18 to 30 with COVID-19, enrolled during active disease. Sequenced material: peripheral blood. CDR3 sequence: CASGLMGRGETQYF. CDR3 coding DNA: TGTGCTAGTGGTTTGATGGGGAGGGGAGAGACCCAGTACTTC.